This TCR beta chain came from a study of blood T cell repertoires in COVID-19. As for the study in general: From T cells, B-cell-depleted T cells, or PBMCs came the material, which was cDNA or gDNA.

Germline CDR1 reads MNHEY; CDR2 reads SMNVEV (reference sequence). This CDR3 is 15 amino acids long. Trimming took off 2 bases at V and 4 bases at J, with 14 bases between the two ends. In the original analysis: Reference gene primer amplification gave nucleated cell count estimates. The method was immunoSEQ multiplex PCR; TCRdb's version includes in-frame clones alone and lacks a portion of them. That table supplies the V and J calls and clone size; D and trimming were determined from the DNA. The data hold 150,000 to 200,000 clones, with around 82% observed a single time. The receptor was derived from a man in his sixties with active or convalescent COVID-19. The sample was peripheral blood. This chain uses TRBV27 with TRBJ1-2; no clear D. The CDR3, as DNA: TGTGCCAGCAGTTTAGACGGGGTCCGATCCTATGGCTACACCTTC. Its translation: CASSLDGVRSYGYTF.